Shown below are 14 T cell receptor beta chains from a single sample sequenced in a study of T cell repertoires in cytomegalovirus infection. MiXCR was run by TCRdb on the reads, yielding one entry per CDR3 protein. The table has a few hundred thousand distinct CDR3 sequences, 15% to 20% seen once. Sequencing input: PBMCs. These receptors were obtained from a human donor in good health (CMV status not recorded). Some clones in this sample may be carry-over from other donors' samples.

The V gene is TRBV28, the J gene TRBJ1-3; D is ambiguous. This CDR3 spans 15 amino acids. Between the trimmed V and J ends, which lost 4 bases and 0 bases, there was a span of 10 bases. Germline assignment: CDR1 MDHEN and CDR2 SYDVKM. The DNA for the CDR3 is TGTGCCAGCAGTTCCAAACCGGGCTCTGGAAACACCATATATTTT. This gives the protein CASSSKPGSGNTIYF. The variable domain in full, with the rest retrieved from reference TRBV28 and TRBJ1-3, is DVKVTQSSRYLVKRTGEKVFLECVQDMDHENMFWYRQDPGLGLRLIYFSYDVKMKEKGDIPEGYSVSREKKERFSLILESASTNQTSMYLCASSSKPGSGNTIYFGEGSWLTVV.

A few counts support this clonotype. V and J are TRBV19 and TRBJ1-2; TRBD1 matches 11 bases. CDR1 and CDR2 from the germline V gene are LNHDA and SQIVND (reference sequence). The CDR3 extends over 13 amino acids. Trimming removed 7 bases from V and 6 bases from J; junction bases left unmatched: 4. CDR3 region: CASTADRGHGYTF. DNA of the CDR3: TGTGCCAGTACTGCGGACAGGGGGCATGGCTACACCTTC.

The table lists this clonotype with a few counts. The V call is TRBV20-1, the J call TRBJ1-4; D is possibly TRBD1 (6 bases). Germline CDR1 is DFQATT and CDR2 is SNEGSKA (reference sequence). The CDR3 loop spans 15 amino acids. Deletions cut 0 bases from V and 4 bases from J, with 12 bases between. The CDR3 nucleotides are TGCAGTGCTAGAGATACGGACAGTCTTAATGAAAAACTGTTTTTT. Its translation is CSARDTDSLNEKLFF.

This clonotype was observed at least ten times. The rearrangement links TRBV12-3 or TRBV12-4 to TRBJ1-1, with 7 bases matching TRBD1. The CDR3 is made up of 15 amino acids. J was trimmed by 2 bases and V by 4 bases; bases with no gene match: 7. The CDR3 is CASSSAGTVNTEAFF. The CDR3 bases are TGTGCCAGCAGTTCGGCCGGGACAGTAAACACTGAAGCTTTCTTT.

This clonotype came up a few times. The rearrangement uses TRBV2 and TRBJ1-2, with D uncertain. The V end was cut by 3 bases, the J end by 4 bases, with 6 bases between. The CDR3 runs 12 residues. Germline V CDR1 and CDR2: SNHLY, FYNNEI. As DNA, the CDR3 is TGTGCCAGCAGTGATAAGCTCTATGGCTACACCTTC. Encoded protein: CASSDKLYGYTF.

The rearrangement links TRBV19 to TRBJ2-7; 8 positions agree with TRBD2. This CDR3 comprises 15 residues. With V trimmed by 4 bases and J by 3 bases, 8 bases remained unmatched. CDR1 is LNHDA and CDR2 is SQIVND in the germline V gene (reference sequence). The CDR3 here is CASSTPGLGYYEQYF. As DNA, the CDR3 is TGTGCCAGTAGTACTCCGGGACTAGGATACTACGAGCAGTACTTC.

The DNA of the CDR3 is TGTGCCAGCAGTTTAAAGGCTCAACCCTCCTACGAGCAGTACTTC. Translated: CASSLKAQPSYEQYF. J is TRBJ2-7 and V is TRBV27; D is unclear. The germline gives CDR1 MNHEY, CDR2 SMNVEV (reference sequence). The CDR3 covers 15 residues. The ends were cut back, 2 bases at V and 0 bases at J, with 11 bases in the middle.

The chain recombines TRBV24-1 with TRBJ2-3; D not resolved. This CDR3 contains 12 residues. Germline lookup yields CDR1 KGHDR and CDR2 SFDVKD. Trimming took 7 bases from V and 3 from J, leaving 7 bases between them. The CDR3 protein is CATSESTDTQYF. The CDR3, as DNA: TGTGCCACCAGCGAATCGACAGATACGCAGTATTTT.

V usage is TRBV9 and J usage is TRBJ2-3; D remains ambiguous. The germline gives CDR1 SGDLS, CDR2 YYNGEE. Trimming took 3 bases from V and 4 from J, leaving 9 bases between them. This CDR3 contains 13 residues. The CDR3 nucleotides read TGTGCCAGCAGCGGACCTCAGTCAGATACGCAGTATTTT. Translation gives CASSGPQSDTQYF.

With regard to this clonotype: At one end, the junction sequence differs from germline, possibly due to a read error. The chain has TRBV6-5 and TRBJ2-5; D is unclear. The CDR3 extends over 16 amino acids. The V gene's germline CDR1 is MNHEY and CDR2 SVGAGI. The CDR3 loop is CASSYSRTNRQETQCF. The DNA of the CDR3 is TGTGCCAGCAGTTACTCGCGTACTAATCGCCAAGAGACCCAGTGCTTC.

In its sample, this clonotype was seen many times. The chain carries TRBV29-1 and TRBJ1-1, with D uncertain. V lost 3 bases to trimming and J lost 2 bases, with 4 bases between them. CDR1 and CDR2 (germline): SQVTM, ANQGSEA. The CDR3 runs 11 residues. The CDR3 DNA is TGCAGCGTTGAGGCCAACACTGAAGCTTTCTTT. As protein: CSVEANTEAFF.

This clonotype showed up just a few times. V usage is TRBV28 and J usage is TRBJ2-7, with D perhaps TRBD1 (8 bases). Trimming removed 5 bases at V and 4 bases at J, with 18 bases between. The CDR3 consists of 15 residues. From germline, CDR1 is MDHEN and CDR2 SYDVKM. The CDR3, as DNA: TGTGCCAGCAGTCTTCTAACAGGGGGGGGTTACGAGCAGTACTTC. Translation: CASSLLTGGGYEQYF.

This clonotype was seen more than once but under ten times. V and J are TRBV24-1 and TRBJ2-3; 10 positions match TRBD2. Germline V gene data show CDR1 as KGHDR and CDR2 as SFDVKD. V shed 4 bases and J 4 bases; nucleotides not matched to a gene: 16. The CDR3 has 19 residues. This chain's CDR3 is CATSDSSASGGERSDTQYF. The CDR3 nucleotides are TGTGCCACCAGTGACTCATCGGCTAGCGGGGGCGAGAGGTCAGATACGCAGTATTTT.

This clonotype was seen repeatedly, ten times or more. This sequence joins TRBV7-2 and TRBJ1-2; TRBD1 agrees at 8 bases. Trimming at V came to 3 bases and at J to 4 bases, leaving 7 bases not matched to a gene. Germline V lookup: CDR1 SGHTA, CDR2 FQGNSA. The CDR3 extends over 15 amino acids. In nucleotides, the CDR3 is TGTGCCAGCAGCTTCGCCGGGACAGGATCCTATGGCTACACCTTC. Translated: CASSFAGTGSYGYTF.